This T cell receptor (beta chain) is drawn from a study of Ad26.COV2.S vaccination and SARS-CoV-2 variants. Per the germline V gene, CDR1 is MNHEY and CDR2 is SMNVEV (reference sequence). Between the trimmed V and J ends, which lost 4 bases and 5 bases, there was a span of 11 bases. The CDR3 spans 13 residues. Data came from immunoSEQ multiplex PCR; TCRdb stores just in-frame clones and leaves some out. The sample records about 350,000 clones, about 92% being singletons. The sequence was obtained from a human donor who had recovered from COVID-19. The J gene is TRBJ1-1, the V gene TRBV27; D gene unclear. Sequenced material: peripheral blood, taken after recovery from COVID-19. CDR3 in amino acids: CASSWQQQTEAFF. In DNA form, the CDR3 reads TGTGCCAGCAGTTGGCAGCAGCAGACTGAAGCTTTCTTT.